This entry lists 16 T cell receptor beta chains sequenced from one sample in a study of T-cell memory formation after mild COVID-19. One entry per CDR3 protein results from TCRdb running MiXCR on the 5' RACE reads. This sample has some 270,000 distinct CDR3 sequences, with roughly 15% found just once. The sequenced sample was PBMCs or a T cell subset sorted from them (not recorded which). All receptors come from an adult woman who had mild COVID-19 (a few samples of this study predate the infection). Cell type and time point are not known.

This clonotype appeared many times. The gene calls are TRBV29-1 and TRBJ2-1; TRBD1 aligns across 9 bases. V shed 8 bases, J shed 0 bases, and the junction held 14 bases outside the gene matches. The CDR3 runs to 17 residues. The germline CDR1 and CDR2 sequences are SQVTM and ANQGSEA. The CDR3 is CSLGVQGAGSSYNEQFF. The CDR3 coding sequence is TGCAGCCTTGGGGTACAGGGGGCAGGGAGCTCCTACAATGAGCAGTTCTTC.

The chain carries TRBV5-6 and TRBJ2-1, with D perhaps matching TRBD1 (5 bases). Germline assignment: CDR1 SGHDT and CDR2 YYEEEE. The V end was cut by 0 bases, the J end by 6 bases, with 16 bases between. CDR3 size: 16 residues. The DNA of the CDR3 is TGTGCCAGCAGCTTGGGACAGAATCAGTACCCCAATGAGCAGTTCTTC. The encoded protein is CASSLGQNQYPNEQFF.

The genes are TRBV15 and TRBJ2-5; a possible D gene is TRBD2 (5 bases). The V and J ends lost 0 bases and 6 bases respectively, with 8 bases between them. CDR1 LNHNV and CDR2 YYDKDF come from the germline V gene (reference sequence). CDR3 length equals 13 residues. The CDR3, as DNA: TGTGCCACCAGCAGAGATCTCGGGAAGACCCAGTACTTC. This gives the protein CATSRDLGKTQYF.

CDR3 DNA sequence: TGCAGTGCTAGTCAGCAGGGAAGGTTGGAGACCCAGTACTTC. Encoded protein: CSASQQGRLETQYF. The gene calls are TRBV20-1 and TRBJ2-5; perhaps TRBD1 as D (5 bases). Per germline, CDR1 DFQATT and CDR2 SNEGSKA (reference sequence). This CDR3 region has 14 residues. Deletions cut 3 bases from V and 5 bases from J, with 16 bases between.

This clonotype was picked up a small number of times. The chain has TRBV5-1 and TRBJ2-2, with D possibly being TRBD1 (6 bases). Germline CDR1 reads SGHRS; CDR2 reads YFSETQ. Trimming took 5 bases from V and 6 from J, leaving 11 bases between them. The CDR3 loop spans 13 amino acids. CDR3 sequence: CASRTDSAGELFF. CDR3 in DNA: TGCGCCAGCAGAACGGACAGTGCCGGGGAGCTGTTTTTT.

In its sample, this clonotype was seen a few times. V is TRBV7-8 and J is TRBJ1-1, with D tentatively TRBD1 (6 bases). This CDR3 is 14 amino acids long. Trimming stripped 1 base from V and 5 bases from J, with 11 bases between. Germline V lookup: CDR1 SGHVS, CDR2 FQNEAQ. DNA of the CDR3: TGTGCCAGCAGCTTAGGGACAGTCGGGACTGAAGCTTTCTTT. It encodes CASSLGTVGTEAFF. The whole variable domain, remainder taken from reference TRBV7-8 and TRBJ1-1, is GAGVSQSPRYKVAKRGQDVALRCDPISGHVSLFWYQQALGQGPEFLTYFQNEAQLDKSGLPSDRFFAERPEGSVSTLKIQRTQQEDSAVYLCASSLGTVGTEAFFGQGTRLTVV.

This clonotype appeared many times. This chain uses TRBV3-1 with TRBJ2-5; D unclear. The germline V gene encodes CDR1 LGHDT and CDR2 YNNKEL (reference sequence). CDR3 size: 15 residues. V was cut by 4 bases and J by 4 bases, with 16 bases left in between. CDR3 nucleotide sequence: TGTGCCAGCAGCCTCACACGATGGACCAGAGAGACCCAGTACTTC. Translated: CASSLTRWTRETQYF.

This chain uses TRBV20-1 with TRBJ2-5; no clear D gene. CDR3 length equals 14 residues. Per germline, CDR1 DFQATT and CDR2 SNEGSKA (reference sequence). The germline V and J ends were trimmed by 4 bases and 0 bases, with 12 bases remaining between them. This CDR3 reads CSAITGPYQETQYF. In DNA, the CDR3 is TGCAGTGCTATCACGGGCCCCTACCAAGAGACCCAGTACTTC.

This clonotype was counted many times. V gene TRBV18 combines with J gene TRBJ1-1; D might be TRBD1 (6 bases). With 3 bases removed from V and 4 bases from J, the gap between germline ends came to 18 bases. The length of the CDR3 is 16 residues. CDR1 KGHSH and CDR2 LQKENI come from the germline V gene. CDR3 sequence reads: CASSPNDPGGGTEAFF. In nucleotides, the CDR3 is TGTGCCAGCTCACCGAACGACCCGGGAGGGGGCACTGAAGCTTTCTTT.

The chain joins TRBV18 to TRBJ1-1; no clear D. The CDR3 has 14 amino acids. V was pared by 4 bases and J by 3 bases, with 12 bases between. Germline CDR1 KGHSH, CDR2 LQKENI. The chain's CDR3 is CASSLTRGDTEAFF. The DNA for the CDR3 is TGTGCCAGCTCACTAACGCGAGGCGACACTGAAGCTTTCTTT.

The V and J genes are TRBV5-1 and TRBJ2-3; maybe TRBD1 (6 bases). Trimming took 0 bases from V and 0 from J, leaving 8 bases between them. This CDR3 spans 15 amino acids. Germline loops: CDR1 SGHRS, CDR2 YFSETQ. CDR3 nucleotides: TGCGCCAGCAGCTTGGGTCAGGGGAGCACAGATACGCAGTATTTT. This gives the protein CASSLGQGSTDTQYF. Looking up the rest from reference TRBV5-1 and TRBJ2-3 gives the full variable domain: KAGVTQTPRYLIKTRGQQVTLSCSPISGHRSVSWYQQTPGQGLQFLFEYFSETQRNKGNFPGRFSGRQFSNSRSEMNVSTLELGDSALYLCASSLGQGSTDTQYFGPGTRLTVL.

This clonotype has only a few counts. The chain recombines TRBV6-5 with TRBJ1-1; D remains ambiguous. Germline values: CDR1 MNHEY, CDR2 SVGAGI. Between the trimmed V and J ends, which lost 2 bases and 1 base, there was a span of 5 bases. This CDR3 has 13 residues. CDR3 amino acids: CASSYPGNTEAFF. Here the CDR3 DNA reads TGTGCCAGCAGTTACCCAGGGAACACTGAAGCTTTCTTT.

This clonotype appeared a few times. The J gene is TRBJ1-6, the V gene TRBV24-1; D possibly corresponds to TRBD1 (6 bases). The CDR3 covers 13 residues. Germline V gene sequence: CDR1 KGHDR, CDR2 SFDVKD. V was trimmed by 7 bases and J by 16 bases, leaving 19 bases between them. The CDR3: CATRRTRGLGLHF. In nucleotides, the CDR3 is TGTGCCACCAGGAGGACTCGGGGGCTGGGGCTCCACTTT.

This clonotype occurred a few times. The V and J genes are TRBV6-5 and TRBJ2-5; no definite D call. V shed 0 bases and J shed 2 bases, with 10 bases lying between them. Germline CDR1 is MNHEY and CDR2 is SVGAGI. The CDR3 runs 15 residues. This CDR3 is CASSYSRLRQETQYF. DNA of the CDR3: TGTGCCAGCAGTTACTCAAGGTTGCGTCAAGAGACCCAGTACTTC.

The genes are TRBV5-8 and TRBJ2-3, with unresolved D. Trimming shortened V by 0 bases and J by 6 bases, and 23 bases separated the two germline ends. The CDR3 loop spans 18 amino acids. Germline-derived CDR1 and CDR2 are SGHTS and YDEGEE. CDR3 DNA sequence: TGTGCCAGCAGCTTGGGAGTCATTGCAGCTGATGGTTTGGATACGCAGTATTTT. Residues: CASSLGVIAADGLDTQYF.

The CDR3 coding sequence is TGTGCCAGCAGCGCCCTAGGGGAGGCCCCCCGAAATGAGCAGTTCTTC. Residues: CASSALGEAPRNEQFF. The chain combines TRBV9 with TRBJ2-1, with D perhaps TRBD2 (6 bases). CDR3 length: 16 residues. V lost 3 bases and J lost 7, with 20 bases in between. Per the germline V gene, CDR1 is SGDLS and CDR2 is YYNGEE.